This T cell receptor beta chain was captured in a study of siplizumab effects on memory and regulatory T cells. Study-wide results and limits: Naive T cells looked more diverse than memory cells and looked like major alloresponse contributors.

Germline V gene data show CDR1 as SNHLY and CDR2 as FYNNEI. Trimming took 4 bases from V and 6 from J, leaving 9 bases between them. This CDR3 contains 13 residues. Notes on this clone: Its antigen is as yet unknown.

Sequencing used immunoSEQ multiplex PCR; TCRdb keeps in-frame clones, though not all of them. The data contain roughly 100,000 clones, under 95% of them seen just once; the ten biggest clones take up about 0.34%. This TCR came from a human donor in good health. Sequencing used CD4+ T cells sorted from blood. The rearrangement joins TRBV2 to TRBJ2-2, with D unclear. CDR3 DNA sequence: TGTGCCAGCAGTGGTTCAACGGCCGGGGAGCTGTTTTTT. Its protein is CASSGSTAGELFF.